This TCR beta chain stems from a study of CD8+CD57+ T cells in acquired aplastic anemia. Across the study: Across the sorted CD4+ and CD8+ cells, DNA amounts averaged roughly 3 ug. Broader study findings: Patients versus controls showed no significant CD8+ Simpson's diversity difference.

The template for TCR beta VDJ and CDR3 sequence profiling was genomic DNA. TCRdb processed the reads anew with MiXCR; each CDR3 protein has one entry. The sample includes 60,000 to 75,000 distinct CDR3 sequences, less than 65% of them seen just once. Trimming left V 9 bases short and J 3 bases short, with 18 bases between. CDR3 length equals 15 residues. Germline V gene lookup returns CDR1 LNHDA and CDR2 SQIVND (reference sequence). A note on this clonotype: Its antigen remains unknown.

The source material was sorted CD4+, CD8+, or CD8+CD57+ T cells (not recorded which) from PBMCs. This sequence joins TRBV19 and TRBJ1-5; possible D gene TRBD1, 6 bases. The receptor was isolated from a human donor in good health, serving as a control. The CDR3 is CASSLTGFPNQPQHF. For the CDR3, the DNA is TGTGCCAGCTCCTTAACAGGGTTTCCCAATCAGCCCCAGCATTTT.